The T cell receptor (beta chain) under discussion was sequenced for a study of regulatory T cells in long-lasting Graves disease (dated by TCRdb to about 2021). Describing the broader study: Patients with newly diagnosed Graves' disease had been on antithyroid drugs for under 3 months. This study used TCR sequencing and RNA sequencing of peripheral blood to compare persistent Graves' disease patients against newly diagnosed Graves' disease patients. The study took place in China and was registered as a clinical trial. TCR sequencing covered approximately 13 persistent and roughly 20 newly diagnosed Graves' disease patients, some 33 samples in total.

Libraries were made using multiplex PCR. The instrument given in TCRdb is Illumina HiSeq 4000. iRepertoire HTBI primers and Arm-PCR amplification of CDR3 regions were used to construct TCR beta libraries. Before sequencing, the PCR products underwent gel purification. On the authors' methods: Across samples, some 62 TRBV and 13 to 15 TRBJ segments were identified and used for gene usage analysis of CDR3 amino acid clonotypes. COPE and FqMerger were used to merge filtered high-quality paired reads into contigs. BLAST was used to align contigs to IMGT TRBV, TRBD and TRBJ reference genes, and CDR3 was defined according to IMGT. Clonotypes above 0.1% frequency were classified as highly expanded clones. Shannon entropy served as the measure of repertoire diversity, while the Gini coefficient captured V-J evenness. A clonotype found in more than one individual was treated as public. The public sequencing data were trimmed at Q25 with fastp and processed into clonotypes with MiXCR by TCRdb, which kept only in-frame beta chains. Each entry merges the rows of one CDR3 protein and shows their most common DNA and genes. The V and J calls come from TCRdb's annotation, not from the publication. The sample table lists about 620,000 distinct CDR3 sequences, 16% of them with a count of one. In total, the top ten clones hold 18% of the sample.

Interpreted using the paper, the time point label stands for: newly diagnosed GD, antithyroid drugs for less than 3 months. RNA was extracted from PBMCs in TRIzol for both TCR sequencing and RNA sequencing. Graves' disease was diagnosed according to American Thyroid Association guidelines. Patients were recruited from an endocrinology department in Xi'an, China. From each patient, around 8.3 milliliters of peripheral blood was collected into an EDTA anticoagulant tube. Ficoll Paque Plus density gradient separation was used to isolate PBMCs, and no further T cell sorting was done. An Agilent 2100 Bioanalyzer and agarose gel were used to assess RNA quality, and a NanoDrop 2000 was used to measure RNA concentration. Findings and caveats that apply to the study as a whole: Preferential use of TRBV28, TRBJ1-2 and TRBJ2-5 was observed in persistent disease, whereas TRBV20-1 and TRBJ2-1 were favored in newly diagnosed disease. Compared with newly diagnosed patients, persistent Graves' disease patients had lower TCR Shannon entropy and fewer highly expanded clones, which suggests clonal expansion. Sequencing and analysis were limited to the TCR beta chain. A larger number of public clonotypes was shared among persistent patients (more than 2,500) than among newly diagnosed patients (roughly 970). As a limitation, the authors acknowledged that the small sample size may reduce accuracy. Because the primary lesion, thyroid tissue, could not be accessed, the study looked at peripheral blood alone.

The CDR3 measures 11 amino acids from cysteine to phenylalanine. The read is trimmed to its CDR3 DNA, 33 bases read in frame from base 1. Trimming removed 4 bases from V and 10 bases from J, leaving 11 bases between the germline ends. Based on the germline V gene, the CDR1 and CDR2 sequences are SQVTM and ANQGSEA. In regard to this clonotype: No cognate antigen has been identified for it. No base quality information exists; no much larger clone differs at one position.

This same sample was also part of a study on T cells in Graves' hyperthyroidism and ophthalmopathy. From the second report: A patient counted as having stable Graves' hyperthyroidism if no progression to ophthalmopathy occurred over 18 months of follow-up. The hyperthyroidism patients were between 18 and 65 years old and newly diagnosed, with a disease duration of less than 2 months. Any patient with an uncontrolled infection, another autoimmune disease, pregnancy or lactation was excluded. Clinical symptoms, serum thyroxine and TRAb, thyroid ultrasound, and orbital computed tomography formed the basis for the diagnoses. For the first round of RT-PCR on the TCR CDR3, the HTBI primer set was used together with the Qiagen OneStep RT-PCR kit. Most expanded thyroid clonotypes (frequency above 0.001) were also detected in blood, suggesting blood repertoires may reflect thyroid immune responses. A model built on a 13 V-J signature distinguished ophthalmopathy from stable hyperthyroidism, reaching 85% to 90% sensitivity and about 81% specificity in cross-validation and 80%/75% in testing. In validation, the model predicted progression to ophthalmopathy a median of around six months before onset, with roughly 71% sensitivity and nearly 75% specificity. To identify TCR V-J signatures that set the groups apart, the researchers used a discovery cohort of approximately 98 patients, made up of some 41 with Graves' ophthalmopathy and some 58 with stable Graves' hyperthyroidism. Whether ophthalmopathy could be predicted prospectively was tested in an independent validation cohort made up of under 20 hyperthyroidism patients plus 17 patients who later progressed to ophthalmopathy. The approximately 95 discovery patients were divided at random into training and test sets in a 7:3 ratio. Thyroid tissue and blood T-cell repertoires from several Graves' hyperthyroidism patients were also compared in the study. After blood sampling, hyperthyroidism patients were treated with methimazole at a starting dose of 30 mg daily, and ophthalmopathy patients were treated with high-dose intravenous methylprednisolone. A second multiplex PCR round built the libraries, followed by size selection and purification. The libraries were sequenced on an Illumina HiSeq2000 using paired-end 100 bp reads. Raw data were processed with SOAPnuke, discarding reads with adapters, uncalled bases, mean Phred below 15, or no exact constant-primer or identifier match. COPE v1.2.5 was used to merge the high-quality paired reads, and each unique nucleotide sequence was defined as a clonotype. Clonotypes were aligned to IMGT TRBV, TRBD and TRBJ reference segments using MiTCR v1.1. The analysis was restricted to V-J combinations with a frequency above 0.0001, which together covered just over 98% of the repertoires. A TCS score was defined as the ratio between F50 (clonal expansion) and ExV (chaos), using BLOSUM62-based TCRdist between CDR3 peptides within each V-J. Welch's t-statistics and random forest reduced several hundred V-J features to roughly 13, which were used in a naive Bayes classifier (R e1071). No statistical method was used to fix the sample size in advance, and group allocation was not hidden from the investigators. TCR Vbeta CDR3 sequencing of 120 to 150 peripheral blood samples (under 45 ophthalmopathy, 75 to 80 hyperthyroidism and approximately 17 progressor patients) is reported in the paper.

This clonotype was sampled from a woman in her thirties with Graves disease. Donor details come from another sample of the same person, matched by shared clones. Specimen: peripheral blood mononuclear cells (PBMCs), collected at new diagnosis, from a patient treated with antithyroid drugs. The rearrangement combines TRBV29-1 with TRBJ2-1, with TRBD1 perhaps the D gene, on 5 matching bases. CDR3 sequence: CSVGQLREQFF. The nucleotide sequence is TGCAGCGTTGGACAGCTACGGGAGCAGTTCTTC.